Reported below is one T cell receptor beta chain. Positive CCR7 selection of CD45RO-negative cells yielded the naive CD8 cells, and terminally differentiated effector memory CD45RA+ cells were excluded. Sequencing was performed with immunoSEQ multiplex PCR; in TCRdb, only in-frame clones are kept and a portion is missing. The table records some 2.1 million clones, around 93% of them present only once. The data stem from a study of shared clonotypes between healthy human individuals. This CDR3 is 15 amino acids long. Trimming took 3 bases from V and 2 from J, leaving 14 bases between them. Germline assignment: CDR1 LNHDA and CDR2 SQIVND (reference sequence).

The receptor comes from a man aged 18 to 29 in good health. Some clones in this sample may be carry-over from other donors' samples. The chain links TRBV19 to TRBJ2-7; no clear D gene. Source material: naive CD8+ T cells from PBMCs. CDR3 amino acids: CASSMSWAETYEQYF. The CDR3 DNA sequence: TGTGCCAGTAGTATGTCATGGGCAGAGACCTACGAGCAGTACTTC. The entire variable domain, with the rest obtained from reference TRBV19 and TRBJ2-7, is as follows: DGGITQSPKYLFRKEGQNVTLSCEQNLNHDAMYWYRQDPGQGLRLIYYSQIVNDFQKGDIAEGYSVSREKKESFPLTVTSAQKNPTAFYLCASSMSWAETYEQYFGPGTRLTVT.